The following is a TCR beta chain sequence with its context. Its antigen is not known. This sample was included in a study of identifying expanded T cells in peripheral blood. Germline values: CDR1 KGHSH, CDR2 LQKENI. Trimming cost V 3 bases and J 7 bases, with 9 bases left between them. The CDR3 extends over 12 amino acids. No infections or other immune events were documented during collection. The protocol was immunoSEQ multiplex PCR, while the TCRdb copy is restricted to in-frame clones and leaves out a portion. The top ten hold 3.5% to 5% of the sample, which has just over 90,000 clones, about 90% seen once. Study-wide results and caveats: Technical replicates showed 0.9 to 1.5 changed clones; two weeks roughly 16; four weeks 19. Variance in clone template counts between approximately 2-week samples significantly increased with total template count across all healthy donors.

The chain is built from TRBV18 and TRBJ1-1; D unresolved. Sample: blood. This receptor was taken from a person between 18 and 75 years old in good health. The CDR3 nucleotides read TGTGCCAGCTCACCCGGCCCATATGAAGCTTTCTTT. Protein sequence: CASSPGPYEAFF.